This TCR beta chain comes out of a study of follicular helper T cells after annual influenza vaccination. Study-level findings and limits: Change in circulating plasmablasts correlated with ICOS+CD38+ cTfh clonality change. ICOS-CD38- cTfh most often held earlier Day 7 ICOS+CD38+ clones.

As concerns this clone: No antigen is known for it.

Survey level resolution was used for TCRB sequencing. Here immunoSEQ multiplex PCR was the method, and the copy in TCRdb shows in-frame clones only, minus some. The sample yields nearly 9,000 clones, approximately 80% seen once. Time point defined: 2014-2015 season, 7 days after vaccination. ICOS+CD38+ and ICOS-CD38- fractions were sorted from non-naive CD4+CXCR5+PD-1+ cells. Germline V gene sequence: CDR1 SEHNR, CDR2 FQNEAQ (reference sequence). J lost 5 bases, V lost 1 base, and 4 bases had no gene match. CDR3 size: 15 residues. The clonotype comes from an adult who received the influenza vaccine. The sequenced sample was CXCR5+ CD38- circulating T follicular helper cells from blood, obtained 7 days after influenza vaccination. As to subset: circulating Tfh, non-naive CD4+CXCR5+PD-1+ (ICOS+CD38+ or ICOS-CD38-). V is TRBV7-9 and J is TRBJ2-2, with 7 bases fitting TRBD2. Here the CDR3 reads CASSLDSGGTGELFF. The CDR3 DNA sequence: TGTGCCAGCAGCTTAGATTCCGGGGGGACCGGGGAGCTGTTTTTT.